The 32 T cell receptor beta chains in this list originate from one sample, sequenced in a study of T cells after yellow fever vaccination. In TCRdb, the 5' RACE reads were re-called with MiXCR into one record per CDR3 protein. The table includes around 40,000 distinct CDR3 sequences, 6.5% to 8.5% detected once. This material consisted of CD8+ T cells not binding an NS4B(214-222) dextramer, sorted from PBMCs, taken 45 days after the yellow fever booster vaccination. These receptors all stem from a man aged 25-45 years who received the YFV17D yellow fever vaccine.

Many counts were recorded for this clonotype. The genes are TRBV4-3 and TRBJ2-3, with TRBD2 matching over 13 bases. Trimming cost V 4 bases and J 6 bases; bases outside gene matches: 4. CDR3 length equals 15 residues. CDR1 and CDR2 from the germline V gene are LGHNA and YSLEER. The CDR3 spells CASSRTSGSSDTQYF. The CDR3, as DNA: TGCGCCAGCAGCCGGACTAGCGGGAGTAGTGATACGCAGTATTTT.

Many counts were recorded for this clonotype. The V call is TRBV20-1, the J call TRBJ2-1; D may be TRBD2 (6 bases). Trimming removed 2 bases at V and 0 bases at J, with 14 bases between. The CDR3 is 16 residues long. Germline loops: CDR1 DFQATT, CDR2 SNEGSKA (reference sequence). CDR3 bases: TGCAGTGCTAGAAATAGCGGAGGGCCCTCCTACAATGAGCAGTTCTTC. This codes for CSARNSGGPSYNEQFF.

This clonotype was counted ten times or more. The CDR3 nucleotides read TGTGCCAGCAGTGAAAGGGCTAGCTCCTACAATGAGCAGTTCTTC. Residues: CASSERASSYNEQFF. V usage is TRBV6-1 and J usage is TRBJ2-1, with D hard to call. The germline gives CDR1 MNHNS, CDR2 SASEGT. The CDR3 contains 15 residues. V was clipped by 2 bases and J by 0 bases, with 8 bases between them.

This clonotype was observed once. A much larger clone differs from this one at a single base, so this may be a read error. The chain links TRBV27 to TRBJ2-3, with TRBD2 as a possible D gene (6 bases). The CDR3 spans 13 residues. The germline CDR1 and CDR2 sequences are MNHEY and SMNVEV (reference sequence). Trimming took 8 bases from V and 4 from J, leaving 13 bases between them. The CDR3 is CASGRAGSDTQYF. The CDR3, as DNA: TGTGCCAGCGGACGAGCGGGTTCAGATACGCAGTATTTT.

This clonotype was detected ten times or more. V and J are TRBV4-2 and TRBJ1-5; weak D call: TRBD1 (5 bases). The CDR3 totals 16 residues. The ends were cut back, 2 bases at V and 0 bases at J, with 11 bases in the middle. Germline V lookup: CDR1 LGHNA, CDR2 YNFKEQ. The CDR3: CASSQSAGRSNQPQHF. For the CDR3, the DNA is TGTGCCAGCAGCCAATCCGCAGGGCGTAGCAATCAGCCCCAGCATTTT.

This clonotype was seen many times. The CDR3 nucleotides read TGTGCCAGCAGTGTAGGGTACAGAACCGGGGAGCTGTTTTTT. It specifies CASSVGYRTGELFF. This chain connects TRBV6-1 to TRBJ2-2, with D uncertain. The CDR3 loop spans 14 amino acids. CDR1 MNHNS and CDR2 SASEGT come from the germline V gene. Deletions cut 4 bases from V and 5 bases from J, with 11 bases between.

At least ten counts were recorded for this clonotype. The rearrangement uses TRBV3-1 and TRBJ2-7; 9 positions agree with TRBD1. Trimming took 3 bases from V and 0 from J; bases not matched to a gene: 3. The germline gives CDR1 LGHDT, CDR2 YNNKEL (reference sequence). The CDR3 has 15 amino acids. In DNA form, the CDR3 reads TGTGCCAGCAGCCACGGACAGGGGTTCTCCTACGAGCAGTACTTC. Protein: CASSHGQGFSYEQYF.

This clonotype was detected ten times or more. The V and J genes are TRBV29-1 and TRBJ2-7; TRBD1 is a possible D gene (6 bases). Trimming cost V 2 bases and J 3 bases, with 11 bases left between them. The CDR3 consists of 13 residues. Germline lookup yields CDR1 SQVTM and CDR2 ANQGSEA. The CDR3 sequence is CSVESRGNYEQYF. The DNA of the CDR3 is TGCAGCGTTGAATCCAGGGGTAACTACGAGCAGTACTTC.

In this sample, this clonotype turned up many times. V usage is TRBV20-1 and J usage is TRBJ2-1; D is perhaps TRBD1 (6 bases). Germline V gene lookup returns CDR1 DFQATT and CDR2 SNEGSKA (reference sequence). The length of the CDR3 is 17 residues. Trimming took off 0 bases at V and 1 base at J, with 16 bases between the two ends. The CDR3 is CSARDLGAVVSYNEQFF. The CDR3 DNA reads as TGCAGTGCTAGAGATTTGGGGGCGGTAGTGTCCTACAATGAGCAGTTCTTC.

This clonotype was seen ten or more times. V gene TRBV7-2 combines with J gene TRBJ2-1, with 9 bases aligning to TRBD1. The CDR3 extends over 12 amino acids. The germline CDR1 and CDR2 sequences are SGHTA and FQGNSA. V was clipped by 5 bases and J by 10 bases; unmatched bases: 3. CDR3 sequence reads: CASSTGGWEQFF. The CDR3 coding sequence is TGTGCCAGCAGCACAGGGGGCTGGGAGCAGTTCTTC. The full variable domain, with the rest looked up from reference TRBV7-2 and TRBJ2-1, is GAGVSQSPSNKVTEKGKDVELRCDPISGHTALYWYRQSLGQGLEFLIYFQGNSAPDKSGLPSDRFSAERTGGSVSTLTIQRTQQEDSAVYLCASSTGGWEQFFGPGTRLTVL.

In its sample, this clonotype was seen many times. The chain recombines TRBV29-1 with TRBJ2-1; 7 positions agree with TRBD2. The CDR3 extends over 15 amino acids. Trimming cost V 7 bases and J 7 bases; bases outside gene matches: 16. In germline, CDR1 is SQVTM, CDR2 ANQGSEA. The CDR3 sequence is CSAPHPSGYLNEQFF. In nucleotides, the CDR3 is TGCAGCGCGCCCCATCCTAGCGGCTATTTGAATGAGCAGTTCTTC.

A remark on this clonotype: This sequence may be a read error, since a much larger clone differs from it by one base. The CDR3 protein is CAISDTLNRDRVQETYEQYF. CDR3 nucleotide sequence: TGTGCCATCAGTGATACCTTAAACCGGGACAGGGTCCAGGAAACCTACGAGCAGTACTTC. The V call is TRBV10-3, the J call TRBJ2-7; 9 positions agree with TRBD1. J gave up 2 bases and V 3 bases, and 20 bases lay outside the gene matches. The CDR3 is 20 amino acids. CDR1 and CDR2 (germline): ENHRY, SYGVKD.

This clonotype was counted many times. V gene TRBV7-6 combines with J gene TRBJ2-1, with 10 bases that match TRBD2. The junction had 7 bases not matched to a gene; V was cut back by 5 bases and J by 0 bases. CDR3 length equals 17 residues. The V gene's germline CDR1 is SGHVS and CDR2 FNYEAQ. As DNA, the CDR3 is TGTGCCAGCAGCCGTGGACTAGCGGATAGCTCCTACAATGAGCAGTTCTTC. Amino acids: CASSRGLADSSYNEQFF.

The table lists this clonotype with many counts. At one of its ends the junction is not consistent with the germline gene, which may arise from a read error. This sequence joins TRBV23-1 and TRBJ2-1; TRBD1 agrees at 7 bases. TRBV23-1 is an open reading frame whose function is uncertain. The CDR3 totals 12 residues. Here the CDR3 DNA reads TGCGCCAGCCCTAGGAAAAGGGGGCTTCAGCGCTTC. It codes for CASPRKRGLQRF.

The chain uses TRBV20-1 and TRBJ2-7; D not certain. The CDR3 runs 11 residues. CDR1 is DFQATT, CDR2 SNEGSKA, per germline (reference sequence). Trimming left V 1 base short and J 5 bases short, with 6 bases between. The DNA of the CDR3 is TGCAGTGCTAGAGCCATGGACGAGCAGTACTTC. It yields the protein CSARAMDEQYF.

The chain recombines TRBV11-2 with TRBJ2-1, with 7 nucleotides matching TRBD2. Germline-derived CDR1 and CDR2 are SGHAT and FQNNGV. CDR3 length: 13 residues. V shed 5 bases and J 6 bases; nucleotides not matched to a gene: 4. The CDR3: CASSASGGNEQFF. As DNA, the CDR3 is TGTGCCAGCAGCGCCTCGGGAGGCAATGAGCAGTTCTTC.

This clonotype was detected ten times or more. The chain uses TRBV6-5 and TRBJ1-3; no clear D. Trimming pared 7 bases from V and 4 bases from J, leaving 5 bases between. Germline V lookup: CDR1 MNHEY, CDR2 SVGAGI. This CDR3 has 11 amino acids. This CDR3 is CASMDGNTIYF. The DNA for the CDR3 is TGTGCCAGCATGGACGGAAACACCATATATTTT.

This clonotype was seen at least ten times. This rearrangement joins TRBV25-1 to TRBJ2-7; tentatively, D is TRBD1 or TRBD2 (6 bases each). The CDR3 length is 15 residues. V lost 4 bases to trimming and J lost 0 bases, with 13 bases between them. The germline gives CDR1 MGHDK, CDR2 SYGVNS. Here the CDR3 reads CASSGGGGNSYEQYF. The CDR3 DNA follows: TGTGCCAGCAGTGGAGGGGGAGGAAACTCCTACGAGCAGTACTTC.

This clonotype was counted ten times or more. The gene calls are TRBV15 and TRBJ2-7; 12 positions match TRBD2. Germline-derived CDR1 and CDR2 are LNHNV and YYDKDF (reference sequence). The CDR3 length is 15 residues. Losses at the gene ends were 5 bases for V and 4 bases for J; bases not matched to a gene: 6. The CDR3 DNA reads TGTGCCACCAGCGCTAGCGGGAGGGGTGGGTACGAGCAGTACTTC. Protein: CATSASGRGGYEQYF.

This clonotype was observed a few times. The chain has TRBV24-1 and TRBJ2-6; the D gene is possibly TRBD1 (5 bases). V was shortened by 1 base and J by 0 bases, with 6 bases between the two germline ends. CDR1 and CDR2 (germline): KGHDR, SFDVKD. This CDR3 is 16 amino acids long. The CDR3 is CATSDFRGSGANVLTF. The CDR3 nucleotides are TGTGCCACCAGTGATTTTAGGGGCTCTGGGGCCAACGTCCTGACTTTC.

This clonotype was observed many times. This chain connects TRBV3-1 to TRBJ2-7; D unclear. V was shortened by 4 bases and J by 1 base, with 11 bases between the two germline ends. This CDR3 contains 14 residues. Germline CDR1 and CDR2: LGHDT and YNNKEL (reference sequence). CDR3: CASSPHGTSYEQYF. CDR3 coding DNA: TGTGCCAGCAGCCCTCATGGAACTTCCTACGAGCAGTACTTC.

This clonotype was picked up a small number of times. The V and J genes are TRBV7-9 and TRBJ2-1; 8 bases agree with TRBD1. Germline trimming cut 5 bases from V and 6 bases from J; bases unmatched to any gene: 9. The CDR3 consists of 15 residues. Germline V lookup: CDR1 SEHNR, CDR2 FQNEAQ (reference sequence). Here the CDR3 reads CASSQTQGAINEQFF. DNA for the CDR3: TGTGCCAGCAGCCAAACGCAGGGGGCAATCAATGAGCAGTTCTTC. Filled out from reference TRBV7-9 and TRBJ2-1, the complete variable domain reads DTGVSQNPRHKITKRGQNVTFRCDPISEHNRLYWYRQTLGQGPEFLTYFQNEAQLEKSRLLSDRFSAERPKGSFSTLEIQRTEQGDSAMYLCASSQTQGAINEQFFGPGTRLTVL.

The sample holds many counts of this clonotype. CDR3 coding DNA: TGCAGTGCTAACCCTCGGTGGGGACAGGGTGTCCAACCCCTCCACTTT. Amino acid sequence: CSANPRWGQGVQPLHF. The V and J genes are TRBV20-1 and TRBJ1-6; 9 positions agree with TRBD1. CDR1 and CDR2 from the germline V gene are DFQATT and SNEGSKA (reference sequence). The CDR3 totals 16 residues. V shed 4 bases and J 12 bases; nucleotides not matched to a gene: 16.

This clonotype came up many times. The chain uses TRBV7-9 and TRBJ1-6; a weak D match, TRBD1 (5 bases). Germline V gene data show CDR1 as SEHNR and CDR2 as FQNEAQ (reference sequence). There are 13 residues in the CDR3. Trimming removed 3 bases from V and 10 bases from J, with 10 bases in between. The CDR3 loop is CASSLGGGSPLHF. The CDR3 bases are TGTGCCAGCAGCTTGGGGGGTGGCTCACCCCTCCACTTT.

This clonotype was counted many times. The chain has TRBV20-1 and TRBJ2-3; D might be TRBD1 (6 bases). This CDR3 has 13 amino acids. Germline values: CDR1 DFQATT, CDR2 SNEGSKA (reference sequence). Trimming pared 3 bases from V and 3 bases from J, leaving 10 bases between. The CDR3 protein is CSASQGWTDTQYF. CDR3 sequence (DNA): TGCAGTGCTAGCCAGGGGTGGACAGATACGCAGTATTTT.

The sample holds many counts of this clonotype. The chain combines TRBV2 with TRBJ2-2; D gene unclear. CDR1 and CDR2 (germline): SNHLY, FYNNEI. The CDR3 has 16 residues. V was clipped by 2 bases and J by 3 bases, with 13 bases between them. The DNA of the CDR3 is TGTGCCAGCAGTGAATTTGGGGTAGCCGACACCGGGGAGCTGTTTTTT. The encoded protein is CASSEFGVADTGELFF.

This clonotype has ten or more counts. J is TRBJ2-7 and V is TRBV7-2, with D perhaps matching TRBD2 (6 bases). CDR3 length: 15 amino acids. Germline V gene data show CDR1 as SGHTA and CDR2 as FQGNSA. Trimming left V 4 bases short and J 0 bases short, with 13 bases between. CDR3 DNA: TGTGCCAGCAGCTATTATGCGGGGATCTCCTACGAGCAGTACTTC. Translating it yields CASSYYAGISYEQYF.

This clonotype was seen ten or more times. The chain recombines TRBV23-1 with TRBJ2-3; 8 nucleotides match TRBD1. TRBV23-1 is reported as an ORF; its role is uncertain. The junction had 3 bases not matched to a gene; V was cut back by 5 bases and J by 5 bases. CDR3 length: 13 residues. The CDR3 DNA follows: TGCGCCAGCAGTGGACAGGGTGGAGATACGCAGTATTTT. Translated, it gives CASSGQGGDTQYF.

Only a few counts were recorded for this clonotype. This rearrangement joins TRBV19 to TRBJ2-7, with 10 bases fitting TRBD1. The germline CDR1 and CDR2 sequences are LNHDA and SQIVND (reference sequence). J was trimmed by 0 bases and V by 5 bases; bases with no gene match: 4. The CDR3 has 15 residues. The CDR3, as DNA: TGTGCCAGTAGTTGGGGACAGGGGATCTCCTACGAGCAGTACTTC. Its translation is CASSWGQGISYEQYF. Variable domain in full (rest from reference TRBV19 and TRBJ2-7): DGGITQSPKYLFRKEGQNVTLSCEQNLNHDAMYWYRQDPGQGLRLIYYSQIVNDFQKGDIAEGYSVSREKKESFPLTVTSAQKNPTAFYLCASSWGQGISYEQYFGPGTRLTVT.

There are a few counts of this clonotype. The chain joins TRBV5-6 to TRBJ2-7; TRBD2 agrees at 11 bases. Germline loops: CDR1 SGHDT, CDR2 YYEEEE. The CDR3 contains 16 residues. The ends lost 0 bases at V and 3 bases at J; junction bases unmatched: 5. The CDR3 nucleotides read TGTGCCAGCAGCTTGGGAACGGGACTAGCGGACTACGAGCAGTACTTC. This sequence encodes CASSLGTGLADYEQYF.

A few counts support this clonotype. This chain connects TRBV20-1 to TRBJ2-1; 9 bases agree with TRBD2. V was clipped by 6 bases and J by 0 bases; unmatched bases: 6. The germline CDR1 and CDR2 sequences are DFQATT and SNEGSKA (reference sequence). The CDR3 is made up of 15 amino acids. As DNA, the CDR3 is TGCAGTGCCATCATAGCGGGGGCCTCCTACAATGAGCAGTTCTTC. Protein product: CSAIIAGASYNEQFF.

This clonotype was seen more than once but under ten times. This rearrangement joins TRBV27 to TRBJ1-1; TRBD1 matches 9 bases. CDR3 size: 14 residues. The germline CDR1 and CDR2 sequences are MNHEY and SMNVEV (reference sequence). The trim removed 3 bases at V and 4 bases at J, leaving 3 bases unmatched. CDR3 sequence reads: CASSFGTGFTEAFF. As DNA, the CDR3 is TGTGCCAGCAGTTTCGGGACAGGGTTCACTGAAGCTTTCTTT.